Below are 31 T cell receptor beta chains sequenced from a single sample in a study of T cells in Graves' hyperthyroidism and ophthalmopathy. The investigators amplified TCR beta CDR3 regions from RNA transcripts. HTBI primers were the set used in a first-round RT-PCR of the TCR CDR3. MiXCR was run by TCRdb on the multiplex PCR reads, yielding one entry per CDR3 protein. The data show about 580,000 distinct CDR3 sequences, 11% to 15% seen once. The sequencing sample was made of blood. The receptors stem from a woman in her 30s with Graves' hyperthyroidism that later progressed to Graves' ophthalmopathy.

Regarding this clonotype: Relative to the germline gene, one junction end is altered; a read error may explain this. This chain links TRBV7-2 with TRBJ2-7, with a weak D call TRBD2 (6 bases). This CDR3 region has 14 residues. Germline V CDR1 and CDR2: SGHTA, FQGNSA. CDR3 sequence: CAGSAPGRDYEQYF. CDR3 in DNA: TGTGCCGGCAGCGCCCCCGGGAGAGACTACGAGCAGTACTTC.

The table lists this clonotype with many counts. The chain is built from TRBV7-8 and TRBJ2-1; TRBD2 matches 7 bases. The CDR3 runs 15 residues. J was trimmed by 4 bases and V by 3 bases; bases with no gene match: 6. Germline CDR1 reads SGHVS; CDR2 reads FQNEAQ. CDR3 residues: CASSLGTSAYNEQFF. The CDR3 DNA sequence: TGTGCCAGCAGCTTGGGAACTAGCGCTTACAATGAGCAGTTCTTC.

The rearrangement joins TRBV7-9 to TRBJ2-7; 16 bases fit TRBD2. The CDR3 has 16 amino acids. Germline V CDR1 and CDR2: SEHNR, FQNEAQ (reference sequence). J lost 6 bases, V lost 0 bases, and 2 bases had no gene match. The CDR3: CASSLAGTSGRAEQYF. CDR3 nucleotides: TGTGCCAGCAGCTTAGCGGGGACTAGCGGGAGGGCCGAGCAGTACTTC. The entire variable domain, with the rest obtained from reference TRBV7-9 and TRBJ2-7, is as follows: DTGVSQNPRHKITKRGQNVTFRCDPISEHNRLYWYRQTLGQGPEFLTYFQNEAQLEKSRLLSDRFSAERPKGSFSTLEIQRTEQGDSAMYLCASSLAGTSGRAEQYFGPGTRLTVT.

The sample holds many counts of this clonotype. The genes are TRBV12-3 or TRBV12-4 and TRBJ2-7; 10 bases match TRBD2. V shed 3 bases, J shed 5 bases, and the junction held 7 bases outside the gene matches. The CDR3 extends over 15 amino acids. For the CDR3, the DNA is TGTGCCAGCAGTTTTCGGGCTAGCGGGAGCCACGAGCAGTACTTC. The encoded protein is CASSFRASGSHEQYF.

The V gene is TRBV13, the J gene TRBJ2-6; 11 nucleotides align to TRBD2. The CDR3 is made up of 23 amino acids. The V gene's germline CDR1 is PRHDT and CDR2 FYEKMQ (reference sequence). The V gene end was trimmed by 3 bases and the J gene end by 0 bases; junction bases not matched to a gene: 19. CDR3 DNA: TGTGCCAGCAGCTTTGGTTCGATAAGATTACTAGCGGGAGCCGTCTCTGGGGCCAACGTCCTGACTTTC. Translated: CASSFGSIRLLAGAVSGANVLTF.

This clonotype has a count of ten or more. The rearrangement joins TRBV7-2 to TRBJ2-1, with TRBD1 identical over 12 bases. J gave up 5 bases and V 3 bases, and 2 bases lay outside the gene matches. This CDR3 spans 15 amino acids. CDR1 is SGHTA, CDR2 FQGNSA, per germline. The CDR3 DNA follows: TGTGCCAGCAGCTTGGGACAGGGGGCTCACAATGAGCAGTTCTTC. Amino acids: CASSLGQGAHNEQFF. Supplemented by reference TRBV7-2 and TRBJ2-1, the full variable domain reads GAGVSQSPSNKVTEKGKDVELRCDPISGHTALYWYRQSLGQGLEFLIYFQGNSAPDKSGLPSDRFSAERTGGSVSTLTIQRTQQEDSAVYLCASSLGQGAHNEQFFGPGTRLTVL.

Many counts were recorded for this clonotype. The J gene is TRBJ2-7, the V gene TRBV19, with D possibly matching TRBD1 (6 bases). This CDR3 has 15 residues. CDR1 LNHDA and CDR2 SQIVND come from the germline V gene (reference sequence). V dropped 10 bases and J dropped 3 bases, with 22 bases sitting between them. DNA of the CDR3: TGTGCCATTCGGGACAATGCTAAAAGGGGCTACGAGCAGTACTTC. Translating gives CAIRDNAKRGYEQYF.

Ten or more counts support this clonotype. The chain couples TRBV12-3 or TRBV12-4 to TRBJ2-3; 9 positions agree with TRBD1. The CDR3 extends over 20 amino acids. After removal of 5 bases from V and 2 bases from J, the junction contained 20 bases not matched to a gene. The CDR3: CASSPDRDRVPTRFTDTQYF. In nucleotides, the CDR3 is TGTGCCAGCAGTCCAGACCGGGACAGGGTCCCCACCCGTTTCACAGATACGCAGTATTTT.

This clonotype was detected many times. The J gene is TRBJ1-1, the V gene TRBV12-3 or TRBV12-4; 9 positions agree with TRBD1. V shed 5 bases, J shed 1 base, and the junction held 8 bases outside the gene matches. This CDR3 contains 16 residues. The CDR3 sequence is CASSPGQGFGNTEAFF. In nucleotides, the CDR3 is TGTGCCAGCAGTCCCGGACAGGGGTTCGGGAACACTGAAGCTTTCTTT.

This clonotype was recorded many times. The chain combines TRBV11-2 with TRBJ2-1; D gene ambiguous. Trimming took off 2 bases at V and 6 bases at J, with 5 bases between the two ends. The CDR3 sequence is 12 residues long. Germline loops: CDR1 SGHAT, CDR2 FQNNGV. CDR3 protein: CASSLTFNEQFF. The CDR3 nucleotides are TGTGCCAGCAGCTTAACTTTCAATGAGCAGTTCTTC.

This clonotype appeared a few times. J is TRBJ2-1 and V is TRBV11-1; 8 bases are a match to TRBD2. Germline V CDR1 and CDR2: SGHAT, FQDESV (reference sequence). The CDR3 runs 15 residues. J was trimmed by 4 bases and V by 1 base; bases with no gene match: 3. DNA of the CDR3: TGTGCCAGCAGCTTAGGTCCTAGCGGGTACAATGAGCAGTTCTTC. This encodes CASSLGPSGYNEQFF.

The sample holds many counts of this clonotype. The rearrangement joins TRBV5-1 to TRBJ2-1, with 9 nucleotides matching TRBD1. The germline gives CDR1 SGHRS, CDR2 YFSETQ. The V gene end was trimmed by 4 bases and the J gene end by 6 bases; junction bases not matched to a gene: 5. The CDR3 is 14 amino acids. CDR3 coding DNA: TGCGCCAGCAGCGAACAGGGGGCGGGCAATGAGCAGTTCTTC. This sequence encodes CASSEQGAGNEQFF.

With regard to this clonotype: With a much larger clone just one base away, this may be a read error. The chain couples TRBV9 to TRBJ1-1; weak D call: TRBD1 (6 bases). V was shortened by 10 bases and J by 2 bases, with 18 bases between the two germline ends. Per the germline V gene, CDR1 is SGDLS and CDR2 is YYNGEE. The CDR3 is 14 amino acids. CDR3 bases: TGTGCCGGCGGGCGGGGGGGCGCTAACACTGAAGCTTTCTTT. This gives the protein CAGGRGGANTEAFF.

This clonotype has more than one count but fewer than ten. V gene TRBV10-2 combines with J gene TRBJ1-1; 9 positions agree with TRBD1. The CDR3 is 15 residues long. V was clipped by 3 bases and J by 3 bases; unmatched bases: 5. Germline loops: CDR1 WSHSY, CDR2 SAAADI. The chain's CDR3 is CASSEWGTGYTEAFF. The CDR3 nucleotides read TGCGCCAGCAGTGAATGGGGGACAGGGTACACTGAAGCTTTCTTT.

The sample holds many counts of this clonotype. This rearrangement joins TRBV27 to TRBJ2-7; the D gene is possibly TRBD1 (6 bases). The CDR3 contains 15 residues. V lost 1 base and J lost 4, with 14 bases in between. The germline CDR1 and CDR2 sequences are MNHEY and SMNVEV (reference sequence). The CDR3 DNA sequence: TGTGCCAGCAGTTTATACGACAGGTGGGGGTACGAGCAGTACTTC. Translation: CASSLYDRWGYEQYF.

V and J are TRBV29-1 and TRBJ1-1; no clear D. Germline lookup yields CDR1 SQVTM and CDR2 ANQGSEA. Deletions cut 4 bases from V and 1 base from J, with 10 bases between. The CDR3 loop spans 13 amino acids. CDR3 residues: CSVVGQTNTEAFF. For the CDR3, the DNA is TGCAGCGTTGTTGGGCAGACGAACACTGAAGCTTTCTTT.

This chain uses TRBV7-2 with TRBJ1-2; D not certain. Germline V gene lookup returns CDR1 SGHTA and CDR2 FQGNSA. Trimming left V 5 bases short and J 3 bases short, with 19 bases between. The length of the CDR3 is 16 residues. This CDR3 reads CASSMIGPRDYYGYTF. The CDR3 nucleotides read TGTGCCAGCAGCATGATTGGGCCCCGCGACTACTATGGCTACACCTTC.

The chain uses TRBV30 and TRBJ2-1; weak D call: TRBD2 (6 bases). This CDR3 region has 14 residues. Trimming removed 4 bases from V and 13 bases from J, with 23 bases in between. The germline V gene encodes CDR1 GTSNPN and CDR2 SVGIG (reference sequence). The CDR3 sequence is CAWTIGTVRLDQFF. The CDR3 DNA follows: TGTGCCTGGACCATCGGGACTGTCCGCCTCGATCAGTTCTTC. Variable domain in full (rest from reference TRBV30 and TRBJ2-1): SQTIHQWPATLVQPVGSPLSLECTVEGTSNPNLYWYRQAAGRGLQLLFYSVGIGQISSEVPQNLSASRPQDRQFILSSKKLLLSDSGFYLCAWTIGTVRLDQFFGPGTRLTVL.

With respect to this clonotype: A read error may explain this, as a much larger clone is one base away. This chain uses TRBV6-2 or TRBV6-3 with TRBJ2-1; maybe TRBD2 (6 bases). The CDR3 spans 15 residues. Per the germline V gene, CDR1 is MNHEY and CDR2 is SVGEGT. Trimming stripped 6 bases from V and 2 bases from J, with 14 bases between. The CDR3 reads CASRPTRDAYNEQFF. CDR3 nucleotide sequence: TGTGCCAGCAGACCAACGCGGGATGCCTACAATGAGCAGTTCTTC.

This clonotype was recorded a few times. This chain links TRBV20-1 with TRBJ2-7, with D perhaps assigned TRBD1 or TRBD2 (5 bases each). The CDR3 is 12 amino acids. Trimming pared 3 bases from V and 3 bases from J, leaving 9 bases between. Per the germline V gene, CDR1 is DFQATT and CDR2 is SNEGSKA (reference sequence). CDR3 coding DNA: TGCAGTGCTAGCGTGGGGGACTACGAGCAGTACTTC. Translating it yields CSASVGDYEQYF.

There are a few counts of this clonotype. A read error may be the cause here, since a much bigger clone is one base away. This chain connects TRBV14 to TRBJ2-1; D gene uncertain. CDR3 length: 13 amino acids. In germline, CDR1 is SGHDN, CDR2 FVKESK. V was clipped by 5 bases and J by 9 bases, with 14 bases between them. CDR3 sequence (DNA): TGTGCCAGCAGCTCCATTACGTGGAGTGAGCAGTTCTTC. It is translated as CASSSITWSEQFF.

This clonotype was seen many times. The rearrangement uses TRBV27 and TRBJ2-7; 12 bases fit TRBD2. In germline, CDR1 is MNHEY, CDR2 SMNVEV (reference sequence). The CDR3 consists of 16 residues. Germline trimming cut 5 bases from V and 2 bases from J; bases unmatched to any gene: 7. In DNA form, the CDR3 reads TGTGCCAGCAGTGCCCGACTAGCGGGAGCCCCCTACGAGCAGTACTTC. Amino acid sequence: CASSARLAGAPYEQYF.

In this sample, this clonotype turned up a few times. The V and J genes are TRBV11-3 and TRBJ1-1; perhaps TRBD1 as D (6 bases). Germline lookup yields CDR1 SGHNT and CDR2 YENEEA. CDR3 length: 14 amino acids. V was shortened by 2 bases and J by 2 bases, with 9 bases between the two germline ends. The CDR3 DNA is TGTGCCAGCAGCTTACAGGGGTCCAACACTGAAGCTTTCTTT. This translates into CASSLQGSNTEAFF.

Ten or more counts support this clonotype. DNA for the CDR3: TGTGCCACCTTAAGGAGTGGAAGGAACGAGCAGTACTTC. Amino acids: CATLRSGRNEQYF. The chain is built from TRBV28 and TRBJ2-7; D ambiguous. In germline, CDR1 is MDHEN, CDR2 SYDVKM. V gave up 10 bases and J gave up 5 bases, with 18 bases separating them. The CDR3 runs to 13 residues.

In this sample, this clonotype turned up many times. The J gene is TRBJ2-7, the V gene TRBV6-1; 9 nucleotides align to TRBD2. Germline CDR1 reads MNHNS; CDR2 reads SASEGT. This CDR3 is 16 amino acids long. Germline trimming cut 4 bases from V and 4 bases from J; bases unmatched to any gene: 11. The CDR3 here is CASSAQPGLATYEQYF. DNA for the CDR3: TGTGCCAGCAGTGCCCAACCGGGACTAGCAACGTACGAGCAGTACTTC.

To note about this clonotype: This could be a read error, since a much larger clone is one nucleotide away. The chain recombines TRBV20-1 with TRBJ2-7; the match to TRBD1 covers 8 bases. Gene TRBJ2-1 matches the end of the DNA better, so the J call may be wrong. The CDR3 sequence is 14 residues long. Germline values: CDR1 DFQATT, CDR2 SNEGSKA (reference sequence). The CDR3 bases are TGCAGTGCTATCGGACAGGGTGTTACCTACGAGCAGTTCTTC. This codes for CSAIGQGVTYEQFF.

This clonotype has more than one count but fewer than ten. The chain carries TRBV9 and TRBJ2-1; 10 positions match TRBD2. V gave up 6 bases and J gave up 9 bases; unmatched junction bases: 9. Germline values: CDR1 SGDLS, CDR2 YYNGEE. The CDR3 is made up of 14 amino acids. The CDR3 DNA follows: TGTGCCAGCACCCGCCCTAGCGGGAGTATTGAGCAGTTCTTC. It translates to CASTRPSGSIEQFF. The full variable domain, rest sourced from reference TRBV9 and TRBJ2-1, is DSGVTQTPKHLITATGQRVTLRCSPRSGDLSVYWYQQSLDQGLQFLIQYYNGEERAKGNILERFSAQQFPDLHSELNLSSLELGDSALYFCASTRPSGSIEQFFGPGTRLTVL.

Ten or more counts support this clonotype. The rearrangement joins TRBV12-3 or TRBV12-4 to TRBJ2-7, with 11 bases aligning to TRBD2. J gave up 3 bases and V 2 bases, and 3 bases lay outside the gene matches. The CDR3 has 15 amino acids. The CDR3 reads CASSLSTSGSYEQYF. CDR3 nucleotides: TGTGCCAGCAGTTTATCAACTAGCGGGAGCTACGAGCAGTACTTC.

This clonotype was detected ten times or more. The chain carries TRBV2 and TRBJ2-7, with TRBD2 matching over 7 bases. Germline V CDR1 and CDR2: SNHLY, FYNNEI. The junction had 4 bases not matched to a gene; V was cut back by 8 bases and J by 6 bases. This CDR3 is 11 amino acids long. The CDR3 is CASEGRVEQYF. The DNA of the CDR3 is TGTGCCAGCGAGGGGAGGGTCGAGCAGTACTTC.

The rearrangement links TRBV14 to TRBJ2-2, with 10 positions matching TRBD1. The length of the CDR3 is 17 residues. V was clipped by 1 base and J by 5 bases; unmatched bases: 7. Germline CDR1 is SGHDN and CDR2 is FVKESK. The CDR3 DNA follows: TGTGCCAGCAGCCAAGTGGCCGGGACAGGGGATACCGGGGAGCTGTTTTTT. Protein: CASSQVAGTGDTGELFF.

This clonotype was counted only a few times. The rearrangement joins TRBV19 to TRBJ1-2, with 10 bases matching TRBD1. With 0 bases clipped from V and 6 bases from J, the junction kept 4 bases outside the gene matches. This CDR3 spans 15 amino acids. CDR1 is LNHDA and CDR2 is SQIVND in the germline V gene (reference sequence). CDR3 DNA: TGTGCCAGTAGTATAGAGGTAGGACAGGGGGATGGCTACACCTTC. It codes for CASSIEVGQGDGYTF.